The source of this T cell receptor (beta chain) is a study of spatial heterogeneity in lung cancer. On the study more broadly: Beta-chain sequences consistently outnumbered alpha-chain sequences in detection.

The CDR3 runs 16 residues. CDR1 and CDR2 (germline): SGHTA, FQGNSA. Germline trimming cut 5 bases from V and 7 bases from J; bases unmatched to any gene: 17. TCR cDNA molecules each had a unique molecular identifier. TCRdb ran MiXCR on the 5' RACE reads and lists one entry per CDR3 protein. Of 20,000 to 25,000 distinct CDR3 sequences listed, roughly 9% are singletons. Described time point: sample taken at primary tumor resection. Tumor, nontumor lung or frozen PBMC supplied whole RNA, sequenced without sorting. This clonotype was counted at least ten times. Its antigen is still unknown. General study points: Tumor mutation count correlated with how many alpha and beta TCRs expanded intratumorally.

The material was lung tumor tissue, obtained at surgery. The chain links TRBV7-2 to TRBJ2-7; TRBD2 matches at 7 bases. The origin of this receptor is a male donor with early-stage non-small cell lung cancer. The CDR3 protein is CASSLGFVAGDWEQYF. The CDR3, as DNA: TGTGCCAGCAGCCTGGGGTTCGTGGCGGGAGACTGGGAGCAGTACTTC.